The present T cell receptor beta chain was sequenced within a study of T cells in Graves' hyperthyroidism and ophthalmopathy. This CDR3 is 15 amino acids long. CDR1 and CDR2 from the germline V gene are SNHLY and FYNNEI. V lost 8 bases and J 5 bases, leaving 16 bases between the germline ends. Amplified TCR beta CDR3 regions came from RNA transcripts. TCR CDR3 regions were first amplified by RT-PCR with HTBI primers. From the multiplex PCR reads, TCRdb called clonotypes with MiXCR, one entry per CDR3 protein. Here the sample spans around 620,000 distinct CDR3 sequences, around 46% being singletons. The sample taken for sequencing was peripheral blood or thyroid tissue (not recorded which). This TCR was sampled from an adult woman with Graves' disease, either hyperthyroidism or ophthalmopathy (not recorded which). The rearrangement joins TRBV2 to TRBJ1-6; weak D call: TRBD1 (6 bases). CDR3 DNA: TGTGCCAGCTCACCACAGGGAGGGAATAATTCACCCCTCCACTTT. This translates into CASSPQGGNNSPLHF.